This T cell receptor (beta chain) was profiled in a study of cytomegalovirus exposure and HLA in healthy donors. Details on this clone: No antigen is known for it.

Vbeta (60) and Jbeta (13) primers were used in the PCR. This table comes from immunoSEQ multiplex PCR, and its TCRdb copy is limited to in-frame clones, with some not included. The table records fewer than 250,000 clones, roughly four fifths of them present only once. Overall study results and limits: By a later analysis, the bulk of CMV-associated TCR beta chains appeared HLA-restricted.

Source material: PBMCs. The receptor was derived from a man between 18 and 35 years old in good health and CMV-seronegative.

CDR3 sequence reads: CASSQVSGGTEAFF. The CDR3 region has the DNA TGCGCCAGCAGCCAAGTCAGTGGAGGCACTGAAGCTTTCTTT. V usage is TRBV4-1 and J usage is TRBJ1-1; D not resolved. The CDR3 runs to 14 residues. CDR1 is MGHRA, CDR2 YSYEKL, per germline. Deletions cut 1 base from V and 4 bases from J, with 10 bases between.